A single sample is the source of the 21 T cell receptor beta chains below, sequenced in a study of blood T cells in healthy people across ages. A second PCR of about 7 to 12 cycles used a sample-barcoded 5' primer and a J-beta primer mix. TCRdb redid the calling of the 5' RACE reads with MiXCR, one entry per CDR3 protein. Of around 1,800,000 distinct CDR3 sequences in the sample, about 39% are singletons; the top ten hold 23%. Source material: blood. Receptor source: a human donor in good health.

V and J are TRBV12-3 or TRBV12-4 and TRBJ2-1; D is unresolved. Trimming took off 2 bases at V and 15 bases at J, with 11 bases between the two ends. The CDR3 runs to 11 residues. The CDR3 DNA is TGTGCCAGCAGTTTATCCGGCTCTAGGTTCTTC. It is translated as CASSLSGSRFF.

V and J are TRBV20-1 and TRBJ1-5, with D unclear. V lost 6 bases and J 3 bases, leaving 15 bases between the germline ends. Germline CDR1 reads DFQATT; CDR2 reads SNEGSKA (reference sequence). The CDR3 sequence is 14 residues long. CDR3 sequence (DNA): TGCAGTGCAAAGGACCCGAGGGACAATCAGCCCCAGCATTTT. The encoded protein is CSAKDPRDNQPQHF.

The V and J genes are TRBV4-3 and TRBJ1-4; perhaps TRBD1 as D (6 bases). The CDR3 covers 18 residues. The V gene lost 4 bases and the J gene lost 0 bases, with 18 bases spanning the gap. The V gene's germline CDR1 is LGHNA and CDR2 YSLEER. In DNA form, the CDR3 reads TGCGCCAGCAGCCCCTACCGGGACACGAGACCAACTAATGAAAAACTGTTTTTT. It encodes CASSPYRDTRPTNEKLFF.

A few counts support this clonotype. The chain employs TRBV5-1 and TRBJ2-5; 9 positions agree with TRBD2. V was clipped by 0 bases and J by 3 bases; unmatched bases: 6. CDR1 is SGHRS and CDR2 is YFSETQ in the germline V gene. The CDR3 runs to 16 residues. CDR3 sequence: CASSLVVLAGKETQYF. The CDR3 nucleotides read TGCGCCAGCAGCTTGGTGGTCCTAGCGGGGAAAGAGACCCAGTACTTC.

V usage is TRBV2 and J usage is TRBJ1-1; the match to TRBD1 covers 9 bases. Germline CDR1 is SNHLY and CDR2 is FYNNEI. This CDR3 contains 19 residues. Trimming cost V 0 bases and J 4 bases; bases outside gene matches: 15. This CDR3 reads CASSEALQLGTGLITEAFF. In DNA, the CDR3 is TGTGCCAGCAGTGAAGCGCTTCAGTTAGGGACAGGGCTGATCACTGAAGCTTTCTTT.

This sequence joins TRBV29-1 and TRBJ2-5; D assignment may be TRBD1 or TRBD2 (5 bases each). CDR1 is SQVTM and CDR2 is ANQGSEA in the germline V gene. This CDR3 spans 14 amino acids. Trimming removed 4 bases from V and 4 bases from J, with 16 bases in between. CDR3 DNA sequence: TGCAGCGTTGCCGGACCTTTGAGGGGAGAGACCCAGTACTTC. Encoded protein: CSVAGPLRGETQYF.

The chain couples TRBV5-1 to TRBJ2-7; D is unresolved. V was pared by 0 bases and J by 4 bases, with 14 bases between. This CDR3 region has 15 residues. Looked up from germline, CDR1 is SGHRS and CDR2 is YFSETQ. The CDR3 region has the DNA TGCGCCAGCAGCTTGGGGGTTTTGGCTGAATACGAGCAGTACTTC. This codes for CASSLGVLAEYEQYF.

The CDR3 region has the DNA TGTGCCAGCAGTGAGCCACGGACTGAAGCTTTCTTT. Protein product: CASSEPRTEAFF. J is TRBJ1-1 and V is TRBV25-1; the D is unclear. Trimming removed 3 bases from V and 5 bases from J, with 7 bases in between. This CDR3 is 12 amino acids long. Germline V CDR1 and CDR2: MGHDK, SYGVNS.

There are many counts of this clonotype. This chain links TRBV29-1 with TRBJ2-4; 9 bases are a match to TRBD1. CDR1 is SQVTM, CDR2 ANQGSEA, per germline. J gave up 8 bases and V 6 bases, and 14 bases lay outside the gene matches. The CDR3 contains 15 residues. CDR3 residues: CSVQDRGPEKDIQYF. Here the CDR3 DNA reads TGCAGCGTCCAGGACAGGGGCCCCGAAAAGGACATTCAGTACTTC.

This clonotype showed up just a few times. The chain carries TRBV6-5 and TRBJ1-1; perhaps TRBD1 as D (6 bases). This CDR3 is built from 13 residues. V was shortened by 5 bases and J by 13 bases, with 20 bases between the two germline ends. The germline V gene has CDR1 MNHEY and CDR2 SVGAGI. The CDR3 region has the DNA TGTGCCAGCAGTCCACCAGGGGCCTCCCTGGTTTTCTTT. Protein sequence: CASSPPGASLVFF.

The CDR3 sequence: CASSQGQGARDYGYTF. CDR3 bases: TGTGCCAGCAGCCAGGGACAGGGGGCGCGTGACTATGGCTACACCTTC. The V gene is TRBV5-4, the J gene TRBJ1-2, with TRBD1 matching 12 bases. Germline loops: CDR1 SGHNT, CDR2 YYREEE (reference sequence). V shed 4 bases and J 3 bases; nucleotides not matched to a gene: 7. CDR3 length equals 16 residues.

This clonotype occurred a few times. The genes are TRBV4-1 and TRBJ2-1; 9 bases align to TRBD2. The trim removed 5 bases at V and 4 bases at J, leaving 18 bases unmatched. Germline CDR1 is MGHRA and CDR2 is YSYEKL. The length of the CDR3 is 19 residues. The chain's CDR3 is CASSNRKRSLAGTYNEQFF. CDR3 in DNA: TGCGCCAGCAGCAACCGGAAGCGGTCCCTAGCGGGGACATACAATGAGCAGTTCTTC.

The chain has TRBV29-1 and TRBJ2-5, with no clear D. The V gene lost 1 base and the J gene lost 2 bases, with 5 bases spanning the gap. This CDR3 is built from 12 residues. Germline loops: CDR1 SQVTM, CDR2 ANQGSEA. The chain's CDR3 is CSVEGWQETQYF. Written as DNA, the CDR3 is TGCAGCGTTGAAGGGTGGCAAGAGACCCAGTACTTC.

CDR3 nucleotide sequence: TGTGCCATCAGTGACCTTAGCGGCTCCTACGAGCAGTACTTC. Translation gives CAISDLSGSYEQYF. This sequence joins TRBV10-3 and TRBJ2-7; D might be TRBD2 (6 bases). CDR3 length equals 14 residues. Per germline, CDR1 ENHRY and CDR2 SYGVKD. The V end was cut by 3 bases, the J end by 0 bases, with 9 bases between.

The sample holds a few counts of this clonotype. V is TRBV5-1 and J is TRBJ2-3, with D uncertain. The CDR3 has 13 residues. Germline CDR1 reads SGHRS; CDR2 reads YFSETQ. Trimming removed 0 bases at V and 4 bases at J, with 6 bases between. The CDR3 spells CASSLAAADTQYF. CDR3 bases: TGCGCCAGCAGCTTGGCCGCTGCAGATACGCAGTATTTT.

This clonotype has only a few counts. The J gene is TRBJ2-1, the V gene TRBV6-1; 9 bases map to TRBD2. Looked up from germline, CDR1 is MNHNS and CDR2 is SASEGT. The CDR3 is 16 residues long. V shed 4 bases and J 6 bases; nucleotides not matched to a gene: 10. CDR3 nucleotide sequence: TGTGCCAGCAGTGGGCTAGCGGGGAGGCGCTTCAATGAGCAGTTCTTC. Amino acid sequence: CASSGLAGRRFNEQFF.

The chain joins TRBV20-1 to TRBJ2-5; D tentatively reads TRBD1 or TRBD2 (7 bases each). In germline, CDR1 is DFQATT, CDR2 SNEGSKA (reference sequence). V was cut by 1 base and J by 5 bases, with 17 bases left in between. CDR3 length: 15 amino acids. The CDR3 nucleotides read TGCAGTGCTAGAGCCAGCAGGGGGGGCGGGGAGACCCAGTACTTC. Its protein product is CSARASRGGGETQYF.

The chain employs TRBV7-2 and TRBJ2-1; 8 nucleotides agree with TRBD1. This CDR3 region has 16 residues. V lost 5 bases and J lost 8; bases outside the gene matches: 14. In germline, CDR1 is SGHTA, CDR2 FQGNSA. Here the CDR3 reads CASSPHWTGIGDEQFF. CDR3 nucleotide sequence: TGTGCCAGCAGCCCCCACTGGACAGGGATTGGAGATGAGCAGTTCTTC.

This clonotype was seen a few times. This chain joins TRBV6-6 and TRBJ2-7; no firm D call. The CDR3 runs 15 residues. The V gene lost 3 bases and the J gene lost 2 bases, with 14 bases spanning the gap. Germline V gene sequence: CDR1 MNHNY, CDR2 SVGAGI (reference sequence). For the CDR3, the DNA is TGTGCCAGCAGTTATCTTGCAGACCTTACCTACGAGCAGTACTTC. Amino acids: CASSYLADLTYEQYF.

V and J are TRBV29-1 and TRBJ1-1; TRBD1 might be the D (6 bases). V was shortened by 6 bases and J by 6 bases, with 20 bases between the two germline ends. In germline, CDR1 is SQVTM, CDR2 ANQGSEA. This CDR3 comprises 14 residues. Here the CDR3 DNA reads TGCAGCGTCCATTTGGGGGGCTATCCCCCTGAAGCTTTCTTT. It is translated as CSVHLGGYPPEAFF.

The rearrangement joins TRBV24-1 to TRBJ1-1; D ambiguous. The CDR3 is 12 residues long. V was clipped by 10 bases and J by 8 bases, with 16 bases between them. CDR1 is KGHDR, CDR2 SFDVKD, per germline. The CDR3 nucleotides read TGTGCCACGGCCTTAACAAGAACCGAAGCTTTCTTT. As protein: CATALTRTEAFF.